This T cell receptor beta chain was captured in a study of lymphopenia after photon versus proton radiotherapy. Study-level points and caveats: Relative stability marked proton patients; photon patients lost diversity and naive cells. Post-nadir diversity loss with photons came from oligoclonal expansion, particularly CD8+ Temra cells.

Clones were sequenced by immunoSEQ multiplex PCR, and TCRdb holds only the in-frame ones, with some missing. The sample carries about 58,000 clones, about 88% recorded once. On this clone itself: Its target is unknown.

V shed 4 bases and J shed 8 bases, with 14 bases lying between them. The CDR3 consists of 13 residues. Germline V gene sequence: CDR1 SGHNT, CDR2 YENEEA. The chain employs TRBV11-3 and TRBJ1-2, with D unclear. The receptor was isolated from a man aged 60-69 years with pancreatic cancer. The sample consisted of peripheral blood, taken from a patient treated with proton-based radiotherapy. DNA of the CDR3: TGTGCCAGCAGCTCTGGACTAATTGGGGGCTACACCTTC. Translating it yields CASSSGLIGGYTF.